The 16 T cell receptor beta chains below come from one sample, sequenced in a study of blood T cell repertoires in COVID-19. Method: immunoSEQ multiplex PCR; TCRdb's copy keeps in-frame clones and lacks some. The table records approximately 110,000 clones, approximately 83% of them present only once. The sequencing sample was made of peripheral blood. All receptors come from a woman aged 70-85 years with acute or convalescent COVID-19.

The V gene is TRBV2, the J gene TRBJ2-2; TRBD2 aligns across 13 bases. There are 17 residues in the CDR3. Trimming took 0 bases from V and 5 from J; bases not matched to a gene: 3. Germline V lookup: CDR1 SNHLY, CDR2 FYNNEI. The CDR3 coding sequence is TGTGCCAGCAGTGAAGCAGGACTAGCGGGAGTGACCGGGGAGCTGTTTTTT. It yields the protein CASSEAGLAGVTGELFF.

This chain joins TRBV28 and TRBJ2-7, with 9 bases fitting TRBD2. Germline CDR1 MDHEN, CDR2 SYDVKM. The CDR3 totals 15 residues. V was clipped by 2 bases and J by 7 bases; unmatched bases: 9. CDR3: CASSLAAGGRKEQYF. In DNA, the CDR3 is TGTGCCAGCAGTTTAGCCGCGGGAGGGCGAAAGGAGCAGTACTTC.

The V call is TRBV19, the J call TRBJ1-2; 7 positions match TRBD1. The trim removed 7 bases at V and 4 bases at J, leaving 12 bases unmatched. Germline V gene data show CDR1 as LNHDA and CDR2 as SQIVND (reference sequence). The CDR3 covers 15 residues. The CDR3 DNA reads TGTGCCAGTACCATTGGGCTCGACAGGGTCTATGGCTACACCTTC. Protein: CASTIGLDRVYGYTF.

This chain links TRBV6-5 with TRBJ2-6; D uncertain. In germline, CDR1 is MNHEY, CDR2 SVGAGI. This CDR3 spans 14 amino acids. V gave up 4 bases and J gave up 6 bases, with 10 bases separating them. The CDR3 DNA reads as TGTGCCAGCAGTTTCACCGTAGAGGCCAACGTCCTGACTTTC. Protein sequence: CASSFTVEANVLTF.

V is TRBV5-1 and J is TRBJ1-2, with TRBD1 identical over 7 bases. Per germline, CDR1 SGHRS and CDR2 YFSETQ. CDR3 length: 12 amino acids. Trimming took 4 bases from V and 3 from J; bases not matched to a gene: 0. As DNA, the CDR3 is TGCGCCAGCAGCACAGGGGACTATGGCTACACCTTC. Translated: CASSTGDYGYTF.

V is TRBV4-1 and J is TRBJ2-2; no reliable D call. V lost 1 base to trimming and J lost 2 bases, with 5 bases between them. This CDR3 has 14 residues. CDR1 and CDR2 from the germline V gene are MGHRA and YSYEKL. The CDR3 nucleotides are TGCGCCAGCAGCCAAGGACATAACACCGGGGAGCTGTTTTTT. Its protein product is CASSQGHNTGELFF.

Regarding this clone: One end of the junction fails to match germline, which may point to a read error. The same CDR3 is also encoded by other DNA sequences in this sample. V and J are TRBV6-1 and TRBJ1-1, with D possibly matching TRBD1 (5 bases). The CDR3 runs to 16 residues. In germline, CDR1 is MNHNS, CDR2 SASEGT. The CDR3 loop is CATSAGRGQSDTEAFF. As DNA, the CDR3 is TGTGCCACCAGTGCAGGGAGGGGTCAGTCGGACACTGAAGCTTTCTTT.

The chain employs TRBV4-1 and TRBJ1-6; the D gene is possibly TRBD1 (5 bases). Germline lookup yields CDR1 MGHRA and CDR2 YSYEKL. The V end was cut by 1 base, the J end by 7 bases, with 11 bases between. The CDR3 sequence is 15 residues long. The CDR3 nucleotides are TGCGCCAGCAGCCAAGTGTCAGGGTTCAATTCACCCCTCCACTTT. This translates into CASSQVSGFNSPLHF.

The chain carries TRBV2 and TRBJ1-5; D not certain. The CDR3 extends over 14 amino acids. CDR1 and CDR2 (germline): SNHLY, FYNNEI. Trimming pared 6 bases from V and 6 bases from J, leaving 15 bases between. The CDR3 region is CASSEAWVGQPQHF. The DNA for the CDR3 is TGTGCCAGCAGCGAGGCCTGGGTGGGTCAGCCCCAGCATTTT.

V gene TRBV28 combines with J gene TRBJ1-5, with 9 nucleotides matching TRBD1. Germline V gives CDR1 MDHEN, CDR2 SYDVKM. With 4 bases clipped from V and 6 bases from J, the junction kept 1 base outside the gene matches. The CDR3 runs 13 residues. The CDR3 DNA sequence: TGTGCCAGCAGTTCGACAGGGGGTCAGCCCCAGCATTTT. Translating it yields CASSSTGGQPQHF. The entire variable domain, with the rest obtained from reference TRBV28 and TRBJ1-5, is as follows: DVKVTQSSRYLVKRTGEKVFLECVQDMDHENMFWYRQDPGLGLRLIYFSYDVKMKEKGDIPEGYSVSREKKERFSLILESASTNQTSMYLCASSSTGGQPQHFGDGTRLSIL.

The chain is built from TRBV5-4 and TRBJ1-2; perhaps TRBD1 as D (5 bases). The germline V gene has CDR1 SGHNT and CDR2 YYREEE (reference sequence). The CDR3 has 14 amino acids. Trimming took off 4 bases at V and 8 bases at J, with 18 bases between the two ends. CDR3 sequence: CASSIGLGREGYTF. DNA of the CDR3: TGTGCCAGCAGCATTGGGTTGGGGCGCGAGGGCTACACCTTC.

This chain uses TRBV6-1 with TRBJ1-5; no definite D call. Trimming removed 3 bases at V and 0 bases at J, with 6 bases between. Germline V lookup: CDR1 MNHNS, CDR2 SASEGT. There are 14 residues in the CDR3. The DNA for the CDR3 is TGTGCCAGCAGTGAGGCGGGTAGCAATCAGCCCCAGCATTTT. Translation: CASSEAGSNQPQHF.

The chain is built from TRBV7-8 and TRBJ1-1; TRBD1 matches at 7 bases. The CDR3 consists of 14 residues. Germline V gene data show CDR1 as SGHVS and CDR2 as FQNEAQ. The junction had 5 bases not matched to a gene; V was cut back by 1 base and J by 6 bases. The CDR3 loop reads CASSLDRGRAEAFF. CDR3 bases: TGTGCCAGCAGCTTAGACAGGGGAAGGGCTGAAGCTTTCTTT.

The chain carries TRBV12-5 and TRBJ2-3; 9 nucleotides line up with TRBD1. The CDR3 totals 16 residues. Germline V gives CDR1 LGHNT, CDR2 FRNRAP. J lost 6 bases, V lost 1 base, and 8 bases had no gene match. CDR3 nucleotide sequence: TGTGCTAGTGGTTTGGGCACAGGGGGCGGGTCGGATACGCAGTATTTT. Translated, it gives CASGLGTGGGSDTQYF.

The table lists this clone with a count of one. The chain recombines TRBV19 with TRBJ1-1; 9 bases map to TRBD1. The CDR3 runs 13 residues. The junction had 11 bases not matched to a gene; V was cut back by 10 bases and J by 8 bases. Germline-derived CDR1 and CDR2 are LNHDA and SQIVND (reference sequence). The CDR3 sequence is CATRRDREFEAFF. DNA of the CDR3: TGTGCCACCAGAAGGGACAGGGAATTCGAAGCTTTCTTT.

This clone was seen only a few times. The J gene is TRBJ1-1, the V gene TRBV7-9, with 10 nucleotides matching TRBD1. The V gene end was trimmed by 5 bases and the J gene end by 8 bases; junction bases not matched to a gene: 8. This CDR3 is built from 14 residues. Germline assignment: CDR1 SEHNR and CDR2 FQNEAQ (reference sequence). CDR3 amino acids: CASSRDRGSGEAFF. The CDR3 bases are TGTGCCAGCAGCAGGGACAGGGGCAGCGGGGAAGCTTTCTTT. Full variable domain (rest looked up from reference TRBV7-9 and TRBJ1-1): DTGVSQNPRHKITKRGQNVTFRCDPISEHNRLYWYRQTLGQGPEFLTYFQNEAQLEKSRLLSDRFSAERPKGSFSTLEIQRTEQGDSAMYLCASSRDRGSGEAFFGQGTRLTVV.